Reported below is one T cell receptor (beta chain). This record comes from a study of shared clonotypes between healthy human individuals. The table came from immunoSEQ multiplex PCR; TCRdb's copy has only in-frame clones and leaves some out. Here the sample spans millions of clones, 85% to 95% being singletons. This CDR3 is 14 amino acids long. Trimming cost V 6 bases and J 5 bases; bases outside gene matches: 8. Germline V gene lookup returns CDR1 SNHLY and CDR2 FYNNEI. The study separated CD4+ cells into CD45RA+ naive and CD45RA-negative memory subsets. This receptor was obtained from a man aged 18-30 years in good health. The V call is TRBV2, the J call TRBJ2-7, with 9 bases that match TRBD1. The sample was naive CD4+ T cells sorted from blood. Indicated subset: CD45RA+ positively selected. The DNA for the CDR3 is TGTGCCAGCAGCCAGGGACAGGGCGGCCACGAGCAGTACTTC. Translation: CASSQGQGGHEQYF.